A single sample is the source of the 8 T cell receptor beta chains below, sequenced in a study of blood T cell repertoires in COVID-19. The repertoire was sequenced with immunoSEQ multiplex PCR; TCRdb's copy has only in-frame clones and lacks some. The repertoire has 140,000 or so clones, around 80% of them found once; the top ten carry roughly 10%. Material for sequencing was peripheral blood. All receptors derive from a man in his sixties with active or convalescent COVID-19.

J is TRBJ2-4 and V is TRBV29-1, with D possibly TRBD1 on 6 matching bases. The V end lost 5 bases, the J end lost 0 bases, and 14 bases lay between the germline ends. This CDR3 region has 15 residues. Germline V lookup: CDR1 SQVTM, CDR2 ANQGSEA. The CDR3 loop is CSVSGQPLAKNIQYF. For the CDR3, the DNA is TGCAGCGTTTCCGGACAGCCCCTAGCCAAAAACATTCAGTACTTC.

The chain has TRBV27 and TRBJ1-1; the D gene is possibly TRBD1 (6 bases). Trimming shortened V by 2 bases and J by 2 bases, and 18 bases separated the two germline ends. Germline V CDR1 and CDR2: MNHEY, SMNVEV (reference sequence). The CDR3 totals 17 residues. CDR3 residues: CASSLLGGGVINTEAFF. In DNA form, the CDR3 reads TGTGCCAGCAGTTTACTGGGGGGGGGCGTCATTAACACTGAAGCTTTCTTT.

The rearrangement uses TRBV19 and TRBJ2-3; TRBD1 agrees at 9 bases. The CDR3 is 15 residues long. Per the germline V gene, CDR1 is LNHDA and CDR2 is SQIVND (reference sequence). Trimming took 6 bases from V and 6 from J; bases not matched to a gene: 10. CDR3 DNA sequence: TGTGCCAGTAGGCCGGGACAGGGCAAGTCGGATACGCAGTATTTT. Protein sequence: CASRPGQGKSDTQYF.

The rearrangement links TRBV27 to TRBJ2-7; maybe TRBD1 (6 bases). The V gene's germline CDR1 is MNHEY and CDR2 SMNVEV (reference sequence). CDR3 length: 13 residues. V was clipped by 3 bases and J by 2 bases, with 8 bases between them. In nucleotides, the CDR3 is TGTGCCAGCAGTTTGAAGGGGGCCTACGAGCAGTACGTC. It specifies CASSLKGAYEQYV.

This chain joins TRBV19 and TRBJ1-5; D gene ambiguous. The V gene lost 3 bases and the J gene lost 0 bases, with 6 bases spanning the gap. The CDR3 length is 14 residues. The V gene's germline CDR1 is LNHDA and CDR2 SQIVND (reference sequence). CDR3 region: CASSIGDSNQPQHF. The CDR3 nucleotides read TGTGCCAGTAGTATCGGGGATAGCAATCAGCCCCAGCATTTT.

The chain links TRBV23-1 to TRBJ1-2, with D hard to call. TRBV23-1 counts as an open reading frame of uncertain function. The CDR3 is made up of 11 amino acids. The V gene lost 4 bases and the J gene lost 9 bases, with 9 bases spanning the gap. In nucleotides, the CDR3 is TGCGCCAGCAGTCCCTCCCTTAGCTACACCTTC. Its protein product is CASSPSLSYTF.

V and J are TRBV19 and TRBJ1-1; 8 bases fit TRBD1. This CDR3 comprises 14 residues. Germline loops: CDR1 LNHDA, CDR2 SQIVND (reference sequence). J gave up 3 bases and V 5 bases, and 5 bases lay outside the gene matches. The CDR3 region has the DNA TGTGCCAGTAGTCGGACAGGGACGTACACTGAAGCTTTCTTT. It translates to CASSRTGTYTEAFF. Combining the CDR3 with reference TRBV19 and TRBJ1-1 gives the whole variable domain DGGITQSPKYLFRKEGQNVTLSCEQNLNHDAMYWYRQDPGQGLRLIYYSQIVNDFQKGDIAEGYSVSREKKESFPLTVTSAQKNPTAFYLCASSRTGTYTEAFFGQGTRLTVV.

The rearrangement uses TRBV18 and TRBJ2-7; 7 nucleotides agree with TRBD1. CDR1 and CDR2 from the germline V gene are KGHSH and LQKENI. The length of the CDR3 is 15 residues. With 6 bases clipped from V and 5 bases from J, the junction kept 13 bases outside the gene matches. CDR3 residues: CASSPDRFPIHEQYF. The DNA of the CDR3 is TGTGCCAGCTCCCCGGACAGGTTCCCTATCCACGAGCAGTACTTC.